A single sample gave rise to the 10 T cell receptor beta chains below, sequenced in a study of T-cell memory formation after mild COVID-19. A single record per CDR3 protein comes from TCRdb applying MiXCR to the 5' RACE reads. The sample shows roughly 400,000 distinct CDR3 sequences, 20% to 25% of them seen only once. Sequencing was carried out using PBMCs or a T cell subset sorted from them (not recorded which). The receptors come from an adult woman who had mild COVID-19 (a few samples of this study predate the infection). Cell type and time point are not known.

There are a few counts of this clonotype. The rearrangement joins TRBV6-2 or TRBV6-3 to TRBJ2-1; D is possibly TRBD2 (5 bases). The germline V gene encodes CDR1 MNHEY and CDR2 SVGEGT. The CDR3 covers 15 residues. Deletions cut 0 bases from V and 8 bases from J, with 14 bases between. As DNA, the CDR3 is TGTGCCAGCAGTTACTCGAGACTTCTGGAGGATGAGCAGTTCTTC. It specifies CASSYSRLLEDEQFF.

This clonotype was seen repeatedly, ten times or more. The chain links TRBV5-6 to TRBJ2-5; the match to TRBD1 covers 8 bases. Germline CDR1 and CDR2: SGHDT and YYEEEE. After removal of 2 bases from V and 3 bases from J, the junction contained 6 bases not matched to a gene. The CDR3 sequence is 15 residues long. The CDR3 here is CASSFLRGQEETQYF. The CDR3 DNA reads as TGTGCCAGCAGCTTTTTGAGGGGACAGGAAGAGACCCAGTACTTC.

This clonotype appeared a few times. The chain uses TRBV5-5 and TRBJ1-6; TRBD1 might be the D (6 bases). In germline, CDR1 is SGHKS, CDR2 YYEKEE (reference sequence). This CDR3 spans 19 amino acids. V was shortened by 4 bases and J by 0 bases, with 20 bases between the two germline ends. CDR3 sequence: CASSLINRALRSYNSPLHF. The CDR3 region has the DNA TGTGCCAGCAGCCTGATTAACAGGGCCCTCCGCTCCTATAATTCACCCCTCCACTTT.

The CDR3 sequence: CASSQPGVRAYEQYF. The CDR3 region has the DNA TGTGCCAGCAGCCAGCCCGGGGTCCGAGCCTACGAGCAGTACTTC. The rearrangement joins TRBV14 to TRBJ2-7; possibly TRBD2 for D (5 bases). The length of the CDR3 is 15 residues. Trimming took 3 bases from V and 2 from J, leaving 14 bases between them. Germline CDR1 is SGHDN and CDR2 is FVKESK.

This clonotype was counted between two and nine times. The rearrangement joins TRBV7-7 to TRBJ2-2; possible D gene TRBD2, 5 bases. The germline CDR1 and CDR2 sequences are SSHAT and FNYEAQ (reference sequence). V shed 1 base and J shed 7 bases, with 13 bases lying between them. This CDR3 region has 15 residues. In nucleotides, the CDR3 is TGTGCCAGCAGCTTAGTCGGAGGAATGGACGGGGAGCTGTTTTTT. It codes for CASSLVGGMDGELFF.

The gene calls are TRBV12-3 or TRBV12-4 and TRBJ2-1; tentative D call: TRBD1 (6 bases). With 4 bases removed from V and 5 bases from J, the gap between germline ends came to 15 bases. CDR3 length: 15 amino acids. CDR3 protein: CASSSAGTKNNEQFF. CDR3 bases: TGTGCCAGCAGTTCCGCCGGGACAAAGAACAATGAGCAGTTCTTC.

The chain carries TRBV6-2 or TRBV6-3 and TRBJ2-1; 13 bases fit TRBD2. This CDR3 is built from 16 residues. CDR1 and CDR2 (germline): MNHEY, SVGEGT. With 5 bases clipped from V and 7 bases from J, the junction kept 8 bases outside the gene matches. The CDR3 nucleotides are TGTGCCAGCAGTGACCCGGGACTAGCGGGACTTAATGAGCAGTTCTTC. It yields the protein CASSDPGLAGLNEQFF.

This clonotype has more than one count but fewer than ten. V usage is TRBV4-3 and J usage is TRBJ1-2; no clear D gene. V was cut by 0 bases and J by 2 bases, with 10 bases left in between. CDR3 length: 15 amino acids. Germline V CDR1 and CDR2: LGHNA, YSLEER. The CDR3 here is CASSQDLSINYGYTF. CDR3 DNA sequence: TGCGCCAGCAGCCAAGATCTATCGATAAACTATGGCTACACCTTC.

This clonotype showed up just a few times. The chain couples TRBV11-2 to TRBJ2-5, with 13 bases fitting TRBD2. The CDR3 spans 15 residues. After removal of 5 bases from V and 4 bases from J, the junction contained 4 bases not matched to a gene. The V gene's germline CDR1 is SGHAT and CDR2 FQNNGV. The CDR3 protein is CASSPGLAGRETQYF. The CDR3 nucleotides read TGTGCCAGCAGCCCGGGACTAGCGGGAAGAGAGACCCAGTACTTC.

Only a few counts were recorded for this clonotype. This chain uses TRBV30 with TRBJ2-1; 7 bases align to TRBD1. Germline CDR1 GTSNPN, CDR2 SVGIG (reference sequence). CDR3 length equals 13 residues. The V gene end was trimmed by 4 bases and the J gene end by 9 bases; junction bases not matched to a gene: 9. The CDR3 region has the DNA TGTGCCTGGAACATGTTATCAGGGGGTGAGCAGTTCTTC. Its protein product is CAWNMLSGGEQFF.